Shown below are 12 T cell receptor beta chains from a single sample sequenced in a study of cytomegalovirus exposure and HLA in healthy donors. PCR was performed using 60 Vbeta and 13 Jbeta primers. Profiled with immunoSEQ multiplex PCR; TCRdb holds only in-frame clones, not every one. The table shows over 150,000 clones, with 55% to 70% occurring only once. The sample taken for sequencing was PBMCs. The receptor source for this set is a woman aged 40 to 55 in good health and CMV-seropositive.

This chain joins TRBV28 and TRBJ2-5; 8 bases fit TRBD2. The CDR3 is 16 residues long. The germline gives CDR1 MDHEN, CDR2 SYDVKM. The junction had 10 bases not matched to a gene; V was cut back by 3 bases and J by 4 bases. The CDR3 DNA follows: TGTGCCAGCAGTTTTGAACTAGCGGACTCGGGAGAGACCCAGTACTTC. Its protein product is CASSFELADSGETQYF.

The chain carries TRBV18 and TRBJ1-1; D perhaps matches TRBD1 (5 bases). Germline values: CDR1 KGHSH, CDR2 LQKENI. Trimming removed 6 bases at V and 1 base at J, with 18 bases between. CDR3 length: 16 residues. This chain's CDR3 is CASSPSRGTTNTEAFF. CDR3 bases: TGTGCCAGCTCCCCTTCGCGGGGGACTACGAACACTGAAGCTTTCTTT.

The chain recombines TRBV27 with TRBJ2-7; 7 positions agree with TRBD1. Trimming took 6 bases from V and 0 from J; bases not matched to a gene: 2. The CDR3 totals 13 residues. Germline V lookup: CDR1 MNHEY, CDR2 SMNVEV (reference sequence). The CDR3 reads CASSWDSSYEQYF. CDR3 DNA: TGTGCCAGCAGCTGGGACAGCTCCTACGAGCAGTACTTC.

This clone has only one observation. The chain couples TRBV5-1 to TRBJ2-3; D uncertain. V lost 7 bases, J lost 0 bases, and 6 bases lay in between. CDR1 is SGHRS, CDR2 YFSETQ, per germline. The CDR3 runs 12 residues. In DNA, the CDR3 is TGCGCCAGCCGTGCGAGCACAGATACGCAGTATTTT. It specifies CASRASTDTQYF.

V gene TRBV19 combines with J gene TRBJ2-7; 7 bases match TRBD1. V shed 7 bases, J shed 1 base, and the junction held 4 bases outside the gene matches. Germline CDR1 LNHDA, CDR2 SQIVND (reference sequence). The CDR3 spans 13 residues. This chain's CDR3 is CASKTGVSYEQYF. The CDR3 DNA is TGTGCCAGTAAAACAGGGGTGTCCTACGAGCAGTACTTC.

The chain employs TRBV5-1 and TRBJ2-7, with D possibly TRBD2 on 6 matching bases. Between the trimmed V and J ends, which lost 4 bases and 0 bases, there was a span of 11 bases. Germline V gene lookup returns CDR1 SGHRS and CDR2 YFSETQ. The CDR3 runs to 14 residues. The CDR3 nucleotides are TGCGCCAGCAGCCGGGACTGGAGCTCCTACGAGCAGTACTTC. Translation: CASSRDWSSYEQYF.

This clone has more than one count but fewer than ten. V is TRBV7-6 and J is TRBJ2-2, with D unclear. In germline, CDR1 is SGHVS, CDR2 FNYEAQ. With 2 bases removed from V and 4 bases from J, the gap between germline ends came to 5 bases. This CDR3 is built from 13 residues. This CDR3 is CASSLQVTGELFF. The CDR3 DNA reads TGTGCCAGCAGCTTACAGGTCACCGGGGAGCTGTTTTTT.

This clone appeared once. V gene TRBV28 combines with J gene TRBJ1-1; D possibly corresponds to TRBD1 (6 bases). This CDR3 is 13 amino acids long. From germline, CDR1 is MDHEN and CDR2 SYDVKM. Deletions cut 3 bases from V and 6 bases from J, with 11 bases between. CDR3 region: CASSLTQGPEAFF. The CDR3, as DNA: TGTGCCAGCAGTTTGACACAGGGACCTGAAGCTTTCTTT.

This sequence joins TRBV10-2 and TRBJ2-7; 8 bases are shared with TRBD1. Germline loops: CDR1 WSHSY, CDR2 SAAADI. The CDR3 has 13 amino acids. Trimming took 4 bases from V and 2 from J; bases not matched to a gene: 1. In nucleotides, the CDR3 is TGCGCCAGCAGTGCGGGACAGGCCTACGAGCAGTACTTC. Its protein product is CASSAGQAYEQYF.

Note on this clone: The same CDR3 also results from other DNA sequences found in this sample. This chain connects TRBV5-4 to TRBJ2-3; 16 bases match TRBD2. In germline, CDR1 is SGHNT, CDR2 YYREEE (reference sequence). V lost 5 bases, J lost 1 base, and 1 base stayed unmatched. The CDR3 loop spans 16 amino acids. In DNA form, the CDR3 reads TGTGCCAGCAGGGGGACTAGCGGGGGGGGCACAGATACGCAGTATTTT. This sequence encodes CASRGTSGGGTDTQYF.

This rearrangement joins TRBV27 to TRBJ2-2, with a possible D match to TRBD2 (6 bases). CDR1 MNHEY and CDR2 SMNVEV come from the germline V gene (reference sequence). V lost 2 bases, J lost 1 base, and 17 bases lay in between. The CDR3 totals 18 residues. CDR3 nucleotide sequence: TGTGCCAGCAGTTTAGAACCCCGGGGGAGGTTGAACACCGGGGAGCTGTTTTTT. It codes for CASSLEPRGRLNTGELFF.

V is TRBV10-3 and J is TRBJ1-1; TRBD1 aligns across 10 bases. Trimming at V came to 10 bases and at J to 4 bases, leaving 12 bases not matched to a gene. Germline V lookup: CDR1 ENHRY, CDR2 SYGVKD. This CDR3 is built from 15 residues. This CDR3 is CATADRGSWGTEAFF. The CDR3 DNA is TGTGCCACCGCGGACAGGGGGAGTTGGGGCACTGAAGCTTTCTTT.